These T cell receptor beta chains were read from a single sample in a study of T cells in narcolepsy. Measured with immunoSEQ multiplex PCR; TCRdb has only the in-frame clones, and not every one. This table holds around 30,000 clones, 60% to 80% found once. Input material: memory (CD45RA-) CD4+ T cells from blood. These receptors originate from a human donor in good health. Both conserved end residues are part of each CDR3. The order of the fields is V gene, J gene, CDR3 protein.

TRBV30	TRBJ1-2	CAADYGYTF
TRBV30	TRBJ1-1	CAWSNSRVGRQTEAFF
TRBV7-8	TRBJ2-3	CASSRAGANTQYF
TRBV7-8	TRBJ2-7	CASSLAGIREQYF
TRBV13	TRBJ2-7	CASSLGYEQYF
TRBV9	TRBJ2-3	CASSVYSGNQADTQYF
TRBV6-5	TRBJ1-2	CASSYEGVNYGYTF
TRBV7-8	TRBJ1-5	CASSLALSYSNQPQHF
TRBV6-4	TRBJ1-5	CASSEAGNQPQHF
TRBV5-4	TRBJ2-5	CASSLISGETQYF
TRBV7-6	TRBJ1-1	CASSFGWGADTEAFF
TRBV28	TRBJ1-4	CASSSGSTNEKLFF
TRBV12-5	TRBJ2-5	CASGLSGETQYF
TRBV5-1	TRBJ1-1	CASSLATGAMNTEAFF